Each of the 32 T cell receptor beta chains below was sequenced from the same sample in a study of beta chain features in type 1 diabetes. The isolated RNA, all of it, was reverse transcribed, so expressed TCRB transcripts were what got sequenced. This table comes from immunoSEQ multiplex PCR, and its TCRdb copy is limited to in-frame clones, with some not included. The sample shows 150,000 to 180,000 clones, 11% of them seen only once. The sample taken for sequencing was central memory CD4+ T cells from blood. These receptors came from a man in his late teens or twenties in good health.

The rearrangement uses TRBV19 and TRBJ1-6; D uncertain. V dropped 3 bases and J dropped 8 bases, with 17 bases sitting between them. In germline, CDR1 is LNHDA, CDR2 SQIVND (reference sequence). This CDR3 region has 16 residues. The CDR3 loop reads CASSITAVVVDSPLHF. In nucleotides, the CDR3 is TGTGCCAGTAGTATTACGGCAGTGGTAGTGGATTCACCCCTCCACTTT. Looking up the rest from reference TRBV19 and TRBJ1-6 gives the full variable domain: DGGITQSPKYLFRKEGQNVTLSCEQNLNHDAMYWYRQDPGQGLRLIYYSQIVNDFQKGDIAEGYSVSREKKESFPLTVTSAQKNPTAFYLCASSITAVVVDSPLHFGNGTRLTVT.

The genes are TRBV6-5 and TRBJ2-5; a weak D match, TRBD2 (6 bases). The germline gives CDR1 MNHEY, CDR2 SVGAGI. CDR3 length: 15 residues. Between the trimmed V and J ends, which lost 0 bases and 2 bases, there was a span of 10 bases. The CDR3 DNA sequence: TGTGCCAGCAGTTACTCTCCGGGACTTCAAGAGACCCAGTACTTC. It codes for CASSYSPGLQETQYF.

The CDR3 here is CASSQSGRNQPQHF. CDR3 coding DNA: TGCGCCAGCAGCCAATCGGGGAGGAATCAGCCCCAGCATTTT. The V call is TRBV4-3, the J call TRBJ1-5; D not resolved. Trimming took 2 bases from V and 4 from J, leaving 9 bases between them. CDR3 length: 14 amino acids. The germline V gene encodes CDR1 LGHNA and CDR2 YSLEER.

The table lists this clone with many counts. The chain joins TRBV7-2 to TRBJ1-3, with 7 nucleotides matching TRBD1. Germline-derived CDR1 and CDR2 are SGHTA and FQGNSA. J gave up 4 bases and V 5 bases, and 5 bases lay outside the gene matches. This CDR3 has 14 amino acids. CDR3 in amino acids: CASSPGQVGNTIYF. As DNA, the CDR3 is TGTGCCAGCAGCCCCGGACAGGTGGGAAACACCATATATTTT.

In this sample, this clone turned up a few times. The chain's CDR3 is CASSLRGLQETQYF. CDR3 coding DNA: TGCGCCAGCAGCCTCAGGGGGCTCCAAGAGACCCAGTACTTC. This chain connects TRBV5-1 to TRBJ2-5; 8 nucleotides agree with TRBD1. V shed 4 bases, J shed 1 base, and the junction held 3 bases outside the gene matches. The CDR3 length is 14 residues. CDR1 is SGHRS and CDR2 is YFSETQ in the germline V gene. Together with reference TRBV5-1 and TRBJ2-5, the CDR3 gives the full variable domain: KAGVTQTPRYLIKTRGQQVTLSCSPISGHRSVSWYQQTPGQGLQFLFEYFSETQRNKGNFPGRFSGRQFSNSRSEMNVSTLELGDSALYLCASSLRGLQETQYFGPGTRLLVL.

This clone was recorded a few times. The chain couples TRBV29-1 to TRBJ2-3; TRBD1 aligns across 8 bases. V lost 7 bases and J lost 1; bases outside the gene matches: 10. The CDR3 spans 15 residues. Germline CDR1 SQVTM, CDR2 ANQGSEA. The CDR3 is CSGETTGGGTDTQYF. In nucleotides, the CDR3 is TGCAGCGGCGAGACCACAGGGGGTGGCACAGATACGCAGTATTTT.

The chain has TRBV11-2 and TRBJ2-2; TRBD1 matches at 7 bases. Germline CDR1 SGHAT, CDR2 FQNNGV. The CDR3 has 15 residues. After removal of 5 bases from V and 4 bases from J, the junction contained 7 bases not matched to a gene. The CDR3 DNA sequence: TGTGCCAGCAGCCCTGACAGGGTCGGCACCGGGGAGCTGTTTTTT. Translated: CASSPDRVGTGELFF.

The chain combines TRBV7-2 with TRBJ1-4; no definite D call. CDR1 is SGHTA, CDR2 FQGNSA, per germline. Between the trimmed V and J ends, which lost 1 base and 2 bases, there was a span of 14 bases. The CDR3 is made up of 17 amino acids. In DNA form, the CDR3 reads TGTGCCAGCAGCTTAGGTTATTCGGGTAGCACTAATGAAAAACTGTTTTTT. Translated, it gives CASSLGYSGSTNEKLFF. The full variable domain, rest sourced from reference TRBV7-2 and TRBJ1-4, is GAGVSQSPSNKVTEKGKDVELRCDPISGHTALYWYRQSLGQGLEFLIYFQGNSAPDKSGLPSDRFSAERTGGSVSTLTIQRTQQEDSAVYLCASSLGYSGSTNEKLFFGSGTQLSVL.

This clone occurred a few times. This sequence joins TRBV7-9 and TRBJ1-1; 8 positions agree with TRBD1. The CDR3 extends over 15 amino acids. Losses at the gene ends were 5 bases for V and 4 bases for J; bases not matched to a gene: 9. Germline values: CDR1 SEHNR, CDR2 FQNEAQ (reference sequence). CDR3 in amino acids: CASSAYRGWATEAFF. The CDR3 nucleotides are TGTGCCAGCAGCGCCTACAGGGGGTGGGCCACTGAAGCTTTCTTT. The full variable domain, with the rest looked up from reference TRBV7-9 and TRBJ1-1, is DTGVSQNPRHKITKRGQNVTFRCDPISEHNRLYWYRQTLGQGPEFLTYFQNEAQLEKSRLLSDRFSAERPKGSFSTLEIQRTEQGDSAMYLCASSAYRGWATEAFFGQGTRLTVV.

This clone was seen a handful of times. This sequence joins TRBV5-1 and TRBJ2-6; D gene uncertain. Trimming took off 5 bases at V and 4 bases at J, with 19 bases between the two ends. Germline CDR1 SGHRS, CDR2 YFSETQ. This CDR3 is built from 17 residues. CDR3 sequence (DNA): TGCGCCAGCAGTTATTACGGACGGACCGAAGGGGCCAACGTCCTGACTTTC. Translating gives CASSYYGRTEGANVLTF.

This clone has only a few counts. The CDR3 bases are TGTGCCAGCAGCTTGGACTCAGGGGGCGCCCAGTACTTC. This gives the protein CASSLDSGGAQYF. The chain joins TRBV5-4 to TRBJ2-5, with TRBD1 matching over 8 bases. Germline values: CDR1 SGHNT, CDR2 YYREEE (reference sequence). Trimming took 0 bases from V and 9 from J; bases not matched to a gene: 4. CDR3 size: 13 residues.

This clone was counted between two and nine times. The chain couples TRBV7-2 to TRBJ1-3, with 9 bases aligning to TRBD1. The CDR3 length is 16 residues. Germline V gene data show CDR1 as SGHTA and CDR2 as FQGNSA. J lost 5 bases, V lost 1 base, and 6 bases had no gene match. The CDR3 sequence: CASSLVTGGRRNTIYF. CDR3 nucleotides: TGTGCCAGCAGCTTAGTGACAGGGGGAAGAAGAAACACCATATATTTT.

The chain has TRBV27 and TRBJ2-5; the match to TRBD1 covers 8 bases. Per the germline V gene, CDR1 is MNHEY and CDR2 is SMNVEV (reference sequence). The CDR3 covers 16 residues. Germline trimming cut 2 bases from V and 5 bases from J; bases unmatched to any gene: 10. In nucleotides, the CDR3 is TGTGCCAGCAGTTTAAACAGACAGGGGATCAGGGAGACCCAGTACTTC. Its protein product is CASSLNRQGIRETQYF.

The V call is TRBV14, the J call TRBJ2-5; TRBD1 matches 7 bases. The CDR3 length is 12 residues. The ends lost 4 bases at V and 7 bases at J; junction bases unmatched: 3. CDR1 and CDR2 from the germline V gene are SGHDN and FVKESK. The CDR3 coding sequence is TGTGCCAGCAGCCCGGCAGGGGGGACCCAGTACTTC. This codes for CASSPAGGTQYF.

This clone was seen a few times. The chain is built from TRBV13 and TRBJ1-4, with TRBD1 matching over 11 bases. With 5 bases clipped from V and 8 bases from J, the junction kept 7 bases outside the gene matches. Germline loops: CDR1 PRHDT, CDR2 FYEKMQ (reference sequence). The length of the CDR3 is 15 residues. CDR3 bases: TGTGCCAGCAGCGTCCGGGACAGGGGGTCGGAAAAACTGTTTTTT. Translated, it gives CASSVRDRGSEKLFF. Full variable domain (missing parts from reference TRBV13 and TRBJ1-4): AAGVIQSPRHLIKEKRETATLKCYPIPRHDTVYWYQQGPGQDPQFLISFYEKMQSDKGSIPDRFSAQQFSDYHSELNMSSLELGDSALYFCASSVRDRGSEKLFFGSGTQLSVL.

The table lists this clone with a few counts. This chain links TRBV4-3 with TRBJ2-7, with D possibly matching TRBD1 (6 bases). CDR3 length: 15 amino acids. The V gene lost 5 bases and the J gene lost 2 bases, with 16 bases spanning the gap. Germline loops: CDR1 LGHNA, CDR2 YSLEER. The CDR3 loop reads CASSTGTNGPYEQYF. As DNA, the CDR3 is TGCGCCAGCAGCACCGGGACAAATGGTCCCTACGAGCAGTACTTC.

This clone appeared a few times. J is TRBJ2-7 and V is TRBV29-1; 10 bases agree with TRBD2. Trimming cost V 7 bases and J 5 bases; bases outside gene matches: 17. The CDR3 contains 16 residues. The V gene's germline CDR1 is SQVTM and CDR2 ANQGSEA. CDR3 loop: CSASSAIAGGLNEQYF. The CDR3 nucleotides read TGCAGCGCGTCCTCCGCCATAGCGGGAGGATTGAACGAGCAGTACTTC.

This clone was seen a few times. V is TRBV19 and J is TRBJ2-5; D not resolved. V lost 5 bases and J lost 0, with 13 bases in between. From germline, CDR1 is LNHDA and CDR2 SQIVND (reference sequence). This CDR3 is built from 15 residues. CDR3 bases: TGTGCCAGTAGTCCCGGGCGGATCCACCAAGAGACCCAGTACTTC. It is translated as CASSPGRIHQETQYF.

This CDR3 reads CASSLGGGSGTDTQYF. In nucleotides, the CDR3 is TGTGCCAGCAGCCTAGGCGGGGGTTCTGGCACAGATACGCAGTATTTT. The rearrangement links TRBV7-6 to TRBJ2-3; TRBD2 matches 7 bases. This CDR3 has 16 amino acids. Germline V lookup: CDR1 SGHVS, CDR2 FNYEAQ. The V and J ends lost 5 bases and 1 base, in that order; junction bases with no gene match: 9.

The table lists this clone with many counts. The CDR3 sequence: CSVRRRNNEQFF. In DNA, the CDR3 is TGCAGCGTTAGGAGGCGGAACAATGAGCAGTTCTTC. The chain uses TRBV29-1 and TRBJ2-1; TRBD2 might be the D (5 bases). The germline gives CDR1 SQVTM, CDR2 ANQGSEA. Between the trimmed V and J ends, which lost 5 bases and 5 bases, there was a span of 10 bases. The CDR3 covers 12 residues.

This clone was seen a few times. This chain connects TRBV28 to TRBJ2-7, with 7 positions matching TRBD2. With 5 bases clipped from V and 6 bases from J, the junction kept 10 bases outside the gene matches. The CDR3 runs to 14 residues. The germline gives CDR1 MDHEN, CDR2 SYDVKM. CDR3 nucleotide sequence: TGTGCCAGCAGTCGCGGGAGCAAGAGGAGCGAGCAGTACTTC. Protein sequence: CASSRGSKRSEQYF.

For the CDR3, the DNA is TGTGCCAGCAGCCCCCCCGGGGGGGGAGCGCAGTTCTTC. Encoded protein: CASSPPGGGAQFF. V is TRBV7-3 and J is TRBJ2-1; 8 positions match TRBD2. This CDR3 has 13 amino acids. The V segment lost 5 bases and the J segment 12 bases; nucleotides outside the gene matches: 9. Germline loops: CDR1 SGHTA, CDR2 FQGTGA. Full variable domain (missing parts from reference TRBV7-3 and TRBJ2-1): GAGVSQTPSNKVTEKGKYVELRCDPISGHTALYWYRQSLGQGPEFLIYFQGTGAADDSGLPNDRFFAVRPEGSVSTLKIQRTERGDSAVYLCASSPPGGGAQFFGPGTRLTVL.

This clone was counted a few times. V and J are TRBV21-1 and TRBJ2-5. TRBV21-1 is marked as a pseudogene. This CDR3 is built from 13 residues. The CDR3 loop reads CASSKEGRETQYF. In DNA, the CDR3 is TGTGCCAGCAGCAAAGAGGGGAGAGAGACCCAGTACTTC.

This clone was detected only a few times. The chain employs TRBV5-4 and TRBJ2-1, with D tentatively TRBD1 or TRBD2 (5 bases each). V lost 4 bases and J 4 bases, leaving 12 bases between the germline ends. The CDR3 is 14 amino acids. CDR1 and CDR2 from the germline V gene are SGHNT and YYREEE (reference sequence). Written as DNA, the CDR3 is TGTGCCAGCAGCGATGGGACCCTGTACAATGAGCAGTTCTTC. Translation gives CASSDGTLYNEQFF.

This clone was seen more than once but under ten times. V usage is TRBV30 and J usage is TRBJ1-2; 8 nucleotides agree with TRBD1. With 3 bases clipped from V and 3 bases from J, the junction kept 6 bases outside the gene matches. The CDR3 is 14 residues long. Germline CDR1 and CDR2: GTSNPN and SVGIG (reference sequence). CDR3 residues: CAWRRLDRDYGYTF. The CDR3 DNA reads as TGTGCCTGGAGGAGACTGGACAGGGACTATGGCTACACCTTC.

The rearrangement uses TRBV4-1 and TRBJ1-5; D unresolved. Germline-derived CDR1 and CDR2 are MGHRA and YSYEKL. V lost 1 base and J 1 base, leaving 11 bases between the germline ends. This CDR3 region has 16 residues. CDR3 residues: CASSQAAGLSNQPQHF. The CDR3 DNA is TGCGCCAGCAGCCAAGCCGCAGGTTTAAGCAATCAGCCCCAGCATTTT.

The V call is TRBV5-4, the J call TRBJ1-5; perhaps TRBD1 as D (5 bases). CDR3 length: 16 amino acids. CDR1 is SGHNT and CDR2 is YYREEE in the germline V gene (reference sequence). V shed 4 bases and J shed 4 bases, with 18 bases lying between them. The CDR3, as DNA: TGTGCCAGCAGCCCTGGCTCGATAAGGGGTAATCAGCCCCAGCATTTT. This translates into CASSPGSIRGNQPQHF.

This clone turned up a few times. This chain uses TRBV27 with TRBJ2-1; tentatively, D is TRBD2 (6 bases). Per germline, CDR1 MNHEY and CDR2 SMNVEV (reference sequence). The CDR3 is made up of 10 amino acids. Trimming removed 7 bases at V and 9 bases at J, with 7 bases between. The CDR3 nucleotides are TGTGCCAGCACAGCGGGTGAGCAGTTCTTC. It codes for CASTAGEQFF.

This clone was picked up a small number of times. V and J are TRBV29-1 and TRBJ2-2; D remains unclear. The CDR3 is 13 residues long. V dropped 6 bases and J dropped 1 base, with 9 bases sitting between them. Germline CDR1 and CDR2: SQVTM and ANQGSEA. CDR3 coding DNA: TGCAGCGTGTGGACGGTGAACACCGGGGAGCTGTTTTTT. Protein: CSVWTVNTGELFF.

Remarks on this clone: This CDR3 is missing its conserved last phenylalanine or tryptophan, likely due to a read error. It is unclear where the CDR3 begins or ends on the DNA, so no DNA is shown, and the CDR3 is as TCRdb lists it. This chain joins TRBV23-1 and TRBJ2-3. TRBV23-1 is reported as an ORF; its role is uncertain. The CDR3 is 10 amino acids long, termini counted. The CDR3 loop is CASSQYWTPP.

The table lists this clone with a few counts. The V call is TRBV5-1, the J call TRBJ1-5; tentatively, D is TRBD1 (6 bases). Trimming took off 2 bases at V and 3 bases at J, with 15 bases between the two ends. Germline lookup yields CDR1 SGHRS and CDR2 YFSETQ. The CDR3 covers 16 residues. CDR3 DNA sequence: TGCGCCAGCAGCTTAGGGACAAACACGCACAATCAGCCCCAGCATTTT. Translation gives CASSLGTNTHNQPQHF.

The rearrangement uses TRBV5-1 and TRBJ2-5, with 8 nucleotides matching TRBD1. Trimming removed 4 bases from V and 4 bases from J; junction bases left unmatched: 6. The CDR3 extends over 14 amino acids. Per the germline V gene, CDR1 is SGHRS and CDR2 is YFSETQ. The CDR3 coding sequence is TGCGCCAGCAGCCGGACAGGGTTCGGAGAGACCCAGTACTTC. Its protein product is CASSRTGFGETQYF.